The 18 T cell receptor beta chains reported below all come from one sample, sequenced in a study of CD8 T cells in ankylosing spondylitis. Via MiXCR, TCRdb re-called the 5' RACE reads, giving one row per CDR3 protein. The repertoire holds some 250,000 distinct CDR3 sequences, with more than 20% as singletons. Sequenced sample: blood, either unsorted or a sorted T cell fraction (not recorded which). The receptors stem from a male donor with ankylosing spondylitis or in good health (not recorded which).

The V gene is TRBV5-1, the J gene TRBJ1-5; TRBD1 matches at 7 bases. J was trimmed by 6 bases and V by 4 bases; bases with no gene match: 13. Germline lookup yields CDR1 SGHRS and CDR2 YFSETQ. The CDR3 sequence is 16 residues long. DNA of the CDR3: TGCGCCAGCAGCCCCCGCTCGAGACAGGGTCGTCAGCCCCAGCATTTT. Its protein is CASSPRSRQGRQPQHF.

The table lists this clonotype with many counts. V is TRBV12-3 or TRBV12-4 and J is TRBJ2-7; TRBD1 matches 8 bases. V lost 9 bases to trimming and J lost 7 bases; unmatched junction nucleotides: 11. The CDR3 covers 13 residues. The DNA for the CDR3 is TGTGCCAGTCGGCTACTAACAGGGGGAGAGCAGTACTTC. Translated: CASRLLTGGEQYF.

CDR3: CSARDFLQGTEQFF. The CDR3 region has the DNA TGCAGTGCTAGAGATTTCTTGCAGGGTACTGAGCAGTTCTTC. The chain recombines TRBV20-1 with TRBJ2-1; D might be TRBD1 (5 bases). V was pared by 0 bases and J by 9 bases, with 15 bases between. CDR3 length: 14 residues. The V gene's germline CDR1 is DFQATT and CDR2 SNEGSKA (reference sequence).

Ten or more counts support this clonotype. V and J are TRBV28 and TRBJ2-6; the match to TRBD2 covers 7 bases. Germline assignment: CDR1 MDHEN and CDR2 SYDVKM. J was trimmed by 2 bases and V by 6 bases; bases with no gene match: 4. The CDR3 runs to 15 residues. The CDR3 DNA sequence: TGTGCCAGCAGGTCAGGGAGGGCTGGGGCCAACGTCCTGACTTTC. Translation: CASRSGRAGANVLTF.

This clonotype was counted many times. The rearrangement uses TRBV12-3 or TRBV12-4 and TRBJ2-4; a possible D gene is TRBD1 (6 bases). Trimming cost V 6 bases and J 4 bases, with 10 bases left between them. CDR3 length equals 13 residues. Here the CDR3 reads CASRDRTKNIQYF. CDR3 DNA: TGTGCCAGCAGGGACAGAACTAAAAACATTCAGTACTTC.

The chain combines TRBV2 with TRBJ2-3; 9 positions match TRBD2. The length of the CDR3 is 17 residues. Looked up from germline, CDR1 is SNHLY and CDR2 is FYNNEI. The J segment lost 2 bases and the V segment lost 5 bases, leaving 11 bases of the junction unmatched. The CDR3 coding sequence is TGTGCCAGCAGTAACCCCACAGCGGGGGGCTACACAGATACGCAGTATTTT. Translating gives CASSNPTAGGYTDTQYF.

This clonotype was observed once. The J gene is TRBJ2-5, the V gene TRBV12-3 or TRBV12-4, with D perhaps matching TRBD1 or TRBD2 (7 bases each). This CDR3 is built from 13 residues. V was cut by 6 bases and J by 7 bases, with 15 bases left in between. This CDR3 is CASSPTGEGTQYF. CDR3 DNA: TGTGCCAGCAGCCCCACAGGGGAGGGGACCCAGTACTTC.

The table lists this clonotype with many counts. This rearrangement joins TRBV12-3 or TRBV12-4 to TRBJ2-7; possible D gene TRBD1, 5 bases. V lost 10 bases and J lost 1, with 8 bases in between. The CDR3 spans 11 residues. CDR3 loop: CATPGSYEQYF. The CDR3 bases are TGTGCCACCCCAGGGTCCTACGAGCAGTACTTC.

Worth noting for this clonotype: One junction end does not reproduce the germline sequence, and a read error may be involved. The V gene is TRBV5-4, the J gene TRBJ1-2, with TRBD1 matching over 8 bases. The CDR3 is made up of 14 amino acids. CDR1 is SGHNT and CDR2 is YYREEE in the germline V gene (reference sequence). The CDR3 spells CASSPADRVDGYPF. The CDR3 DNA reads TGTGCCAGCAGCCCCGCGGACAGGGTGGATGGCTACCCCTTC.

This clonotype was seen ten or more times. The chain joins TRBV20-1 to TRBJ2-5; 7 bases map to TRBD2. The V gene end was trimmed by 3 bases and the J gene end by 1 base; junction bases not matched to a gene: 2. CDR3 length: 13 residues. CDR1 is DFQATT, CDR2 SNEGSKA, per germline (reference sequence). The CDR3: CSARRGTQETQYF. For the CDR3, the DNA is TGCAGTGCTAGGCGGGGGACCCAAGAGACCCAGTACTTC.

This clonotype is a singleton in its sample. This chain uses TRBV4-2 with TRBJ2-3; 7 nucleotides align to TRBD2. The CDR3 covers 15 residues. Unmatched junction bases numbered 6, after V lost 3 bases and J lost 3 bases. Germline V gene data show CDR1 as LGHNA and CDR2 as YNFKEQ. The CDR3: CASSQAGLPTDTQYF. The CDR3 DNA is TGTGCCAGCAGCCAGGCGGGACTACCGACAGATACGCAGTATTTT.

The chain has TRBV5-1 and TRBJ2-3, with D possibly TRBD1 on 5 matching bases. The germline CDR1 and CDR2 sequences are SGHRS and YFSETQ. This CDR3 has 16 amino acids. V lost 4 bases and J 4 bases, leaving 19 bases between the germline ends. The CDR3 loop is CASSRARQGFADTQYF. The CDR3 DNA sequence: TGCGCCAGCAGCAGAGCCCGGCAGGGCTTCGCAGATACGCAGTATTTT.

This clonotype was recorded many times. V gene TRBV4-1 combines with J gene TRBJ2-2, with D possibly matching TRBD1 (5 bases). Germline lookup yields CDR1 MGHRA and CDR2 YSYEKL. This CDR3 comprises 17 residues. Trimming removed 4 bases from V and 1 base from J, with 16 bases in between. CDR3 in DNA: TGCGCCAGCAGCCCCTGGGGCGTGCGTCAGAACACCGGGGAGCTGTTTTTT. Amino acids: CASSPWGVRQNTGELFF.

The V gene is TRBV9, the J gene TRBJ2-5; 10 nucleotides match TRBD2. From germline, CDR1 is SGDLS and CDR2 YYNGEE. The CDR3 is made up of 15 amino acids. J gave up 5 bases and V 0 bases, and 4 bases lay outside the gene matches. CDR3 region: CASSVGSGGDETQYF. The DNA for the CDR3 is TGTGCCAGCAGCGTAGGGAGCGGGGGGGATGAGACCCAGTACTTC.

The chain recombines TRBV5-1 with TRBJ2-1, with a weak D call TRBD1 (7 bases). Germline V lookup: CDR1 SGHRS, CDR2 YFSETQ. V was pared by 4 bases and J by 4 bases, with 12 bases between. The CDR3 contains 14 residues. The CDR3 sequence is CASSAGQTYNEQFF. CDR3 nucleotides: TGCGCCAGCAGCGCGGGACAGACGTACAATGAGCAGTTCTTC.

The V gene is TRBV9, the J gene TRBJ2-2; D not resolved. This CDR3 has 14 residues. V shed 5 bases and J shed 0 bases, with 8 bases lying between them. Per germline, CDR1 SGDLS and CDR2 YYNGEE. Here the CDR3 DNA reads TGTGCCAGCAGAGTCCAGCCGAACACCGGGGAGCTGTTTTTT. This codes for CASRVQPNTGELFF.

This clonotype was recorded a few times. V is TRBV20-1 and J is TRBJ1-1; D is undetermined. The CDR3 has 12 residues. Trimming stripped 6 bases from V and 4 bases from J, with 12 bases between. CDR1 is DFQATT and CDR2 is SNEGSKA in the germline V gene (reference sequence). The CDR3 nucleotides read TGCAGTGCGGCGAGGGTTCGCACTGAAGCTTTCTTT. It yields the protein CSAARVRTEAFF.

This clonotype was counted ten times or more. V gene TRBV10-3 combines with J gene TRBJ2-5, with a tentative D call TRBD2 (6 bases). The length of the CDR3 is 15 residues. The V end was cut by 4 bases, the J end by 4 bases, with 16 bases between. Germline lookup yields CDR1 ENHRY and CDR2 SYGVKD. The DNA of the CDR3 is TGTGCCATCAGTGGGAGGGGCCCACACCGAGAGACCCAGTACTTC. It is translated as CAISGRGPHRETQYF.